Shown below are 3 T cell receptor beta chains from a single sample sequenced in a study of CD8+ T cells in alopecia areata. Sample treatment: oral pan-JAK inhibitor, 5-10 mg twice daily. Extracted from the samples, RNA was reverse transcribed into cDNA to serve as the sequencing template. Here immunoSEQ multiplex PCR was the method, and the copy in TCRdb shows in-frame clones only, minus some. Of a few hundred thousand clones in the sample, approximately 45% were seen once. The sample was CD4+ T cells sorted from blood, taken between weeks 36 and 40, from a patient treated with tofacitinib. Every receptor here comes from a human donor with alopecia areata.

The chain has TRBV9 and TRBJ2-5; 13 nucleotides line up with TRBD2. V dropped 3 bases and J dropped 12; count of bases not matched to a gene: 8. The CDR3 is made up of 14 amino acids. The germline CDR1 and CDR2 sequences are SGDLS and YYNGEE. CDR3 DNA: TGTGCCAGCAGCGCCTCCGGGACTAGCGGGACAGAGTACTTC. It encodes CASSASGTSGTEYF.

The CDR3 sequence: CASSQDKLAGEGETQYF. As DNA, the CDR3 is TGTGCCAGCAGCCAAGATAAGCTAGCGGGAGAAGGGGAGACCCAGTACTTC. The chain employs TRBV4-2 and TRBJ2-5; 10 bases map to TRBD2. With 0 bases clipped from V and 5 bases from J, the junction kept 9 bases outside the gene matches. This CDR3 region has 17 residues. Germline V gene data show CDR1 as LGHNA and CDR2 as YNFKEQ.

The chain links TRBV25-1 to TRBJ2-5; 11 bases map to TRBD1. Germline CDR1 MGHDK, CDR2 SYGVNS. The CDR3 covers 16 residues. Germline trimming cut 2 bases from V and 1 base from J; bases unmatched to any gene: 3. CDR3 amino acids: CASSEGGQGVQETQYF. The CDR3 DNA sequence: TGTGCCAGCAGTGAAGGGGGACAGGGGGTCCAAGAGACCCAGTACTTC.